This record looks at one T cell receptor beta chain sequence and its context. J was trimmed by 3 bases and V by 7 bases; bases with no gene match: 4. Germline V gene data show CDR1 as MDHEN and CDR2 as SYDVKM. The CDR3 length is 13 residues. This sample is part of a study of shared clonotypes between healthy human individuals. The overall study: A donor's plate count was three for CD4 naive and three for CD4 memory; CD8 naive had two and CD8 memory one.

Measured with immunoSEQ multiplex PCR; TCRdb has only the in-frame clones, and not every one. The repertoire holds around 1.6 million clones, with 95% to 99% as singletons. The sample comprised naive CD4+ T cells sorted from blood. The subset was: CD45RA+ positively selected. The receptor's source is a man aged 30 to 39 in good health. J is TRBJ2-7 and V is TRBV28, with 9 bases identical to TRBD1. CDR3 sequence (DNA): TGTGCCAGCATTGGACAGGGGAACTACGAGCAGTACTTC. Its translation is CASIGQGNYEQYF.